What follows is one T cell receptor (beta chain) and its context. The antigen remains unidentified. Germline V lookup: CDR1 MDHEN, CDR2 SYDVKM. CDR3 length: 17 amino acids. V shed 3 bases and J shed 3 bases, with 20 bases lying between them. The record originates from a study of cytomegalovirus exposure and HLA in healthy donors. General study results and limits: Available immune exposure information covered CMV serostatus only. Prior analysis indicated that the majority of TCR beta V segments exhibited productivity approximately 87% or approximately 30% of the time.

PCR involved 60 Vbeta and 13 Jbeta primers. The method was immunoSEQ multiplex PCR; TCRdb's version includes in-frame clones alone and lacks a portion of them. The data contain approximately 170,000 clones, around 84% of them singletons. The receptor's source is a young man in good health and CMV-seropositive. The chain employs TRBV28 and TRBJ1-1; a possible D gene is TRBD1 (5 bases). Material for sequencing was PBMCs. The CDR3 DNA reads as TGTGCCAGCAGTTTGCCCCCCCACAAGGGGAGGGACACTGAAGCTTTCTTT. Translated, it gives CASSLPPHKGRDTEAFF.